The subject of this entry is one TCR beta chain. Its antigen is undetermined. The entry originates in a study of shared clonotypes between healthy human individuals. Libraries were prepared by immunoSEQ multiplex PCR; TCRdb keeps only in-frame clonotypes and omits some of them. The sample has 2 million to 2.5 million clones, more than 90% seen once; the top ten hold around 0.13%. Study-level findings and limits: Relative to their counterparts shared across all four donors, non-shared clonotypes exhibited diminished generation probabilities. It was the few donors that limited the genetic and exposure-history diversity represented.

The V gene lost 8 bases and the J gene lost 2 bases, with 10 bases spanning the gap. CDR3 size: 13 residues. Germline lookup yields CDR1 MNHEY and CDR2 SVGAGI. The sample consisted of naive CD4+ T cells sorted from blood. Noted subset: CD45RA+ positively selected. The TCR sequence derives from a man younger than 35 in good health. The gene calls are TRBV6-5 and TRBJ1-3; D uncertain. The CDR3 loop reads CASLPRAGNTIYF. The CDR3 DNA is TGTGCCAGCTTGCCGCGGGCTGGAAACACCATATATTTT.